These 21 T cell receptor beta chains were all obtained from the same sample, sequenced in a study of regulatory T cells in long-lasting Graves disease. Time point meaning: newly diagnosed GD, antithyroid drugs for less than 3 months. The authors made the TCR library using RNA they extracted from PBMCs. With iRepertoire HTBI primers and Arm-PCR of CDR3 regions, TCR beta libraries were built. One entry per CDR3 protein results from TCRdb running MiXCR on the multiplex PCR reads. The sample contains some 400,000 distinct CDR3 sequences, 14% to 15% of which appear only once. The same data also contributed to another study, on T cells in Graves' hyperthyroidism and ophthalmopathy.

The material sequenced was peripheral blood mononuclear cells (PBMCs), taken at new diagnosis, from a patient treated with antithyroid drugs. These receptor sequences come from a woman aged 25-40 years with Graves disease.

Ten or more counts support this clonotype. V is TRBV20-1 and J is TRBJ2-3; 8 bases align to TRBD1. The CDR3 sequence is 13 residues long. J gave up 4 bases and V 5 bases, and 5 bases lay outside the gene matches. The germline V gene has CDR1 DFQATT and CDR2 SNEGSKA (reference sequence). CDR3 residues: CSAWGQAADTQYF. CDR3 bases: TGCAGTGCTTGGGGACAGGCGGCAGATACGCAGTATTTT.

V is TRBV24-1 and J is TRBJ2-3, with D possibly matching TRBD2 (7 bases). Germline assignment: CDR1 KGHDR and CDR2 SFDVKD. This CDR3 region has 16 residues. The germline V and J ends were trimmed by 4 bases and 2 bases, with 15 bases remaining between them. The DNA of the CDR3 is TGTGCCACCAGTGACTCCAGGGGAGGGGACACAGATACGCAGTATTTT. Its translation: CATSDSRGGDTDTQYF.

The sample holds many counts of this clonotype. The V gene is TRBV6-1, the J gene TRBJ2-2; 8 nucleotides align to TRBD1. Unmatched junction bases numbered 7, after V lost 8 bases and J lost 5 bases. Per the germline V gene, CDR1 is MNHNS and CDR2 is SASEGT. This CDR3 comprises 14 residues. The CDR3 sequence is CASSRTGRTGELFF. The CDR3 region has the DNA TGTGCCAGCTCCCGGACAGGGAGGACCGGGGAGCTGTTTTTT.

V gene TRBV14 combines with J gene TRBJ1-2, with TRBD1 matching over 9 bases. The CDR3 is 16 amino acids. Trimming at V came to 0 bases and at J to 2 bases, leaving 4 bases not matched to a gene. CDR1 and CDR2 from the germline V gene are SGHDN and FVKESK. In DNA, the CDR3 is TGTGCCAGCAGCCAAGATCAGGGGACAGGGAACTATGGCTACACCTTC. This codes for CASSQDQGTGNYGYTF.

The J gene is TRBJ1-3, the V gene TRBV6-1, with TRBD1 as a possible D gene (5 bases). The V gene's germline CDR1 is MNHNS and CDR2 SASEGT. The CDR3 contains 14 residues. The V end lost 5 bases, the J end lost 1 base, and 9 bases lay between the germline ends. The CDR3 loop is CASSKSGSGNTIYF. CDR3 coding DNA: TGTGCCAGCAGTAAATCAGGGTCTGGAAACACCATATATTTT.

A few counts support this clonotype. The chain employs TRBV10-1 and TRBJ2-3; D perhaps matches TRBD2 (6 bases). CDR3 length: 11 amino acids. V was cut by 8 bases and J by 4 bases, with 7 bases left in between. Germline V gene data show CDR1 as WNHNN and CDR2 as SYGVQD (reference sequence). CDR3 amino acids: CASGDSDTQYF. The CDR3 DNA reads TGCGCCAGCGGGGACTCAGATACGCAGTATTTT.

This clonotype has at least ten counts. The chain employs TRBV2 and TRBJ2-2; 9 bases match TRBD1. V dropped 3 bases and J dropped 5; count of bases not matched to a gene: 4. The CDR3 has 15 amino acids. CDR1 is SNHLY, CDR2 FYNNEI, per germline. CDR3 amino acids: CASSEEQGATGELFF. Written as DNA, the CDR3 is TGTGCCAGCAGTGAGGAACAGGGGGCTACCGGGGAGCTGTTTTTT.

This clonotype was seen repeatedly, ten times or more. V gene TRBV20-1 combines with J gene TRBJ2-7; D gene unclear. The CDR3 loop spans 13 amino acids. Germline V lookup: CDR1 DFQATT, CDR2 SNEGSKA (reference sequence). V dropped 6 bases and J dropped 0 bases, with 12 bases sitting between them. CDR3 nucleotide sequence: TGCAGTGCCACTGACTCCCTCTCCTACGAGCAGTACTTC. It encodes CSATDSLSYEQYF.

This clonotype turned up a few times. This CDR3 reads CATSDGGAGASYNEQFF. The DNA of the CDR3 is TGTGCCACCAGTGACGGGGGGGCGGGAGCCTCCTACAATGAGCAGTTCTTC. This rearrangement joins TRBV24-1 to TRBJ2-1, with 8 nucleotides matching TRBD2. With V trimmed by 4 bases and J by 0 bases, 7 bases remained unmatched. This CDR3 has 17 residues. CDR1 and CDR2 from the germline V gene are KGHDR and SFDVKD.

There are many counts of this clonotype. The chain combines TRBV6-1 with TRBJ2-7, with no clear D. Trimming cost V 2 bases and J 2 bases, with 4 bases left between them. CDR1 and CDR2 (germline): MNHNS, SASEGT. This CDR3 region has 12 residues. The CDR3 sequence: CASSETAYEQYF. The CDR3 bases are TGTGCCAGCAGTGAAACGGCCTACGAGCAGTACTTC.

The rearrangement joins TRBV6-1 to TRBJ1-6; a weak D match, TRBD1 (5 bases). The CDR3 loop spans 16 amino acids. CDR1 and CDR2 from the germline V gene are MNHNS and SASEGT. V was trimmed by 5 bases and J by 5 bases, leaving 16 bases between them. In DNA form, the CDR3 reads TGTGCCAGCAGTTTTCGCGTCAGGGAGGATAATTCACCCCTCCACTTT. Its protein is CASSFRVREDNSPLHF.

The J gene is TRBJ1-4, the V gene TRBV9; TRBD1 aligns across 7 bases. Germline V gives CDR1 SGDLS, CDR2 YYNGEE. The length of the CDR3 is 15 residues. The ends lost 3 bases at V and 2 bases at J; junction bases unmatched: 4. This CDR3 reads CASSAEQGTNEKLFF. Here the CDR3 DNA reads TGTGCCAGCAGCGCCGAACAGGGGACTAATGAAAAACTGTTTTTT.

At least ten counts were recorded for this clonotype. V gene TRBV24-1 combines with J gene TRBJ2-2; TRBD2 aligns across 13 bases. V gave up 9 bases and J gave up 0 bases; unmatched junction bases: 12. The CDR3 is made up of 19 amino acids. Germline V gene lookup returns CDR1 KGHDR and CDR2 SFDVKD. The CDR3 DNA follows: TGTGCCACCTCCGGGACTAGCGGGACCTGGACTGCGAACACCGGGGAGCTGTTTTTT. It codes for CATSGTSGTWTANTGELFF.

At least ten counts were recorded for this clonotype. V and J are TRBV20-1 and TRBJ2-7; 13 bases are shared with TRBD2. The CDR3 length is 14 residues. The trim removed 3 bases at V and 6 bases at J, leaving 5 bases unmatched. Germline CDR1 reads DFQATT; CDR2 reads SNEGSKA (reference sequence). The chain's CDR3 is CSARGLAGNREQYF. The CDR3 DNA sequence: TGCAGTGCTAGGGGACTAGCGGGAAATCGCGAGCAGTACTTC.

The chain employs TRBV5-4 and TRBJ2-2, with D unresolved. In germline, CDR1 is SGHNT, CDR2 YYREEE (reference sequence). The CDR3 has 16 residues. Trimming took off 5 bases at V and 0 bases at J, with 14 bases between the two ends. The chain's CDR3 is CASSLKLTANTGELFF. CDR3 sequence (DNA): TGTGCCAGCAGTTTGAAACTGACCGCGAACACCGGGGAGCTGTTTTTT. Based on the CDR3 plus reference TRBV5-4 and TRBJ2-2, the full variable domain is ETGVTQSPTHLIKTRGQQVTLRCSSQSGHNTVSWYQQALGQGPQFIFQYYREEENGRGNFPPRFSGLQFPNYSSELNVNALELDDSALYLCASSLKLTANTGELFFGEGSRLTVL.

This clonotype was seen a handful of times. The chain employs TRBV6-1 and TRBJ2-2; D is uncertain. CDR3 length: 12 residues. CDR1 is MNHNS and CDR2 is SASEGT in the germline V gene. Trimming cost V 6 bases and J 6 bases, with 8 bases left between them. This chain's CDR3 is CASRFLAGELFF. The CDR3 bases are TGTGCCAGCAGGTTTTTGGCCGGGGAGCTGTTTTTT.

The chain links TRBV5-1 to TRBJ1-4, with D unresolved. Germline CDR1 SGHRS, CDR2 YFSETQ. The CDR3 totals 16 residues. The V end was cut by 2 bases, the J end by 4 bases, with 15 bases between. The CDR3 loop reads CASSFWTRRDNEKLFF. The CDR3 DNA reads as TGCGCCAGCAGCTTTTGGACCCGACGAGATAATGAAAAACTGTTTTTT.

This clonotype was detected only a few times. V usage is TRBV9 and J usage is TRBJ2-3; possibly TRBD1 for D (5 bases). Trimming cost V 0 bases and J 3 bases, with 11 bases left between them. CDR3 length: 15 residues. Germline V gene sequence: CDR1 SGDLS, CDR2 YYNGEE. The CDR3 DNA follows: TGTGCCAGCAGCGTAGGTTCCCAGGGAACAGATACGCAGTATTTT. It encodes CASSVGSQGTDTQYF.

Comments on this clonotype: Just one base apart from a much larger clone, this may be a read error. V is TRBV29-1 and J is TRBJ2-1, with D possibly TRBD2 on 5 matching bases. The V end lost 2 bases, the J end lost 13 bases, and 36 bases lay between the germline ends. The length of the CDR3 is 19 residues. Germline loops: CDR1 SQVTM, CDR2 ANQGSEA. The CDR3 DNA reads as TGCAGCGTTGAACCGACCTCCCTAGACTTATCCTACTCCGGGGAGACCCAGTTCTTC. As protein: CSVEPTSLDLSYSGETQFF.

In nucleotides, the CDR3 is TGTGCCAGTAGTATAGGAGGGAGGATGAACACTGAAGCTTTCTTT. This codes for CASSIGGRMNTEAFF. This chain connects TRBV19 to TRBJ1-1, with D hard to call. This CDR3 spans 15 amino acids. Trimming left V 1 base short and J 0 bases short, with 9 bases between. Per germline, CDR1 LNHDA and CDR2 SQIVND (reference sequence).

This clonotype showed up just a few times. CDR3 protein: CASSQGPWQALETQYF. The CDR3 nucleotides are TGCGCCAGCAGCCAAGGCCCCTGGCAGGCTCTCGAGACCCAGTACTTC. The genes are TRBV4-1 and TRBJ2-5; the D is unclear. V shed 1 base and J shed 5 bases, with 17 bases lying between them. Germline V gene lookup returns CDR1 MGHRA and CDR2 YSYEKL. The CDR3 totals 16 residues.